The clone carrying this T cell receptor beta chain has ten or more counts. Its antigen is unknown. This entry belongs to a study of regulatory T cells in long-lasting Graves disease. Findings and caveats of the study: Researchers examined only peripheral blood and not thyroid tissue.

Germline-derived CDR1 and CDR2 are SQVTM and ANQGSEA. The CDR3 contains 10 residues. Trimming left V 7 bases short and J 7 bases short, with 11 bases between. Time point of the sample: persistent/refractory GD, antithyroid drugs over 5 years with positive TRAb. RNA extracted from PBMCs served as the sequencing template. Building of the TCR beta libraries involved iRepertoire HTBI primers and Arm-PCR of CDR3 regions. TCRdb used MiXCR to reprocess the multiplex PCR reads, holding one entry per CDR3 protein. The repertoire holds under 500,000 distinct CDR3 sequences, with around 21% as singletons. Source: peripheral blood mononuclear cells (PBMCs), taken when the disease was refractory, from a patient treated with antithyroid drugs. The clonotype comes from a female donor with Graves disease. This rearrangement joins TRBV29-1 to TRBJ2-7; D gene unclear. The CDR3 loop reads CSAGDEEQYF. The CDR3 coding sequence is TGCAGCGCTGGAGATGAAGAGCAGTACTTC.